This T cell receptor (beta chain) was found in a study of blood T cell repertoires in COVID-19. The assay was immunoSEQ multiplex PCR, and TCRdb's table has in-frame clones only and misses some. The sample consists of 150,000 to 200,000 clones, roughly 88% of them appearing once. J gave up 2 bases and V 4 bases, and 7 bases lay outside the gene matches. Germline CDR1 and CDR2: SGHTA and FQGNSA. The length of the CDR3 is 15 residues. The chain joins TRBV7-2 to TRBJ2-7; 8 bases agree with TRBD1. What was sequenced was PBMCs or T cells enriched from blood (not recorded which). The TCR comes from a man aged 45-65 years who had recovered from COVID-19. The CDR3 protein is CASSSQDRAAYEQYF. CDR3 sequence (DNA): TGTGCCAGCAGCTCCCAGGACAGGGCTGCCTACGAGCAGTACTTC.